This TCR beta chain was identified in a study of shared clonotypes between healthy human individuals. Execution of the assay was at deep level. Produced via immunoSEQ multiplex PCR; TCRdb's table is partial and in-frame only. The sample yields approximately 110,000 clones, approximately 65% seen once. Concerning this clone: The antigen remains undetermined.

This CDR3 contains 16 residues. In germline, CDR1 is SGHRS, CDR2 YFSETQ. V was trimmed by 5 bases and J by 2 bases, leaving 20 bases between them. Study-wide results and limits: Measured sharing among donors was expected to vary with sequencing depth. Researchers found naive subsets generally carried larger estimated richness than memory subsets. Among four donors, 4.5% to 5.5% of naive CD4 clonotypes were found in common.

This TCR derives from a woman aged 30 to 39 in good health. The chain uses TRBV5-1 and TRBJ2-7; the D is unclear. The sample was memory CD8+ T cells sorted from blood. Subset denoted: CD45RO+ cells pooled with CCR7-negative TemRA cells. CDR3 sequence (DNA): TGCGCCAGCAGTCCCGAGAACAGCTTACCAACCTACGAGCAGTACTTC. It yields the protein CASSPENSLPTYEQYF.